This T cell receptor (beta chain) originates from a study of blood T cell repertoires in COVID-19. The protocol was immunoSEQ multiplex PCR, while the TCRdb copy is restricted to in-frame clones and leaves out a portion. Here the sample spans some 99,000 clones, around three quarters being singletons. This clone turned up a few times. CDR3 length equals 15 residues. V shed 3 bases and J 0 bases; nucleotides not matched to a gene: 4. Per germline, CDR1 KGHSH and CDR2 LQKENI. The clonotype originates from a human donor in a cohort sampled during active or convalescent COVID-19. The sample was peripheral blood. The genes are TRBV18 and TRBJ1-1, with 7 nucleotides matching TRBD1. CDR3 region: CASSPTGTLNTEAFF. As DNA, the CDR3 is TGTGCCAGCTCACCGACAGGGACCTTGAACACTGAAGCTTTCTTT.